The present T cell receptor beta chain was sequenced within a study of blood T cell repertoires in COVID-19. Study in general: Some COVID-19 samples were acute and others convalescent; all came from the United States, Italy and Spain.

Original methodology: Estimation of nucleated cell counts was performed using reference gene primer amplification. The data were produced by immunoSEQ multiplex PCR, yet TCRdb's version contains in-frame clones alone and is incomplete. D and trimming were read from the DNA, whereas the V and J calls and clone size are those reported in that table. The sample shows 30,000 to 35,000 clones, 80% to 90% of them seen only once. Trimming removed 8 bases at V and 3 bases at J, with 11 bases between. The CDR3 covers 12 residues. The germline CDR1 and CDR2 sequences are MNHEY and SMNVEV (reference sequence). This clonotype originated in a man in his 60s with active COVID-19. Input material: peripheral blood. The chain links TRBV27 to TRBJ2-7, with D possibly TRBD1 on 6 matching bases. The CDR3 bases are TGTGCCAGCGGGACCAGGGGCTACGAGCAGTACTTC. Amino acid sequence: CASGTRGYEQYF.